Listed here is a single TCR beta chain. Trimming stripped 4 bases from V and 7 bases from J, with 13 bases between. Germline CDR1 MNHEY, CDR2 SVGAGI. This CDR3 region has 13 residues. The data were produced by immunoSEQ multiplex PCR, yet TCRdb's version contains in-frame clones alone and is incomplete. The sample contains about 230,000 clones, around 80% of which appear only once. This sample was taken from a study of blood T cell repertoires in COVID-19. Study-wide context: Samples representing acute and convalescent COVID-19 were sourced from the United States, Italy and Spain. Nucleic acid was either cDNA or gDNA, and it came from T cells, B-cell-depleted T cells, or PBMCs.

The chain recombines TRBV6-5 with TRBJ2-5; no clear D gene. This sequence was found in a man aged 35-49 years with active or convalescent COVID-19. The sample was peripheral blood. Here the CDR3 reads CASSSTEFATQYF. CDR3 DNA sequence: TGTGCCAGCAGTTCCACAGAGTTTGCGACCCAGTACTTC.